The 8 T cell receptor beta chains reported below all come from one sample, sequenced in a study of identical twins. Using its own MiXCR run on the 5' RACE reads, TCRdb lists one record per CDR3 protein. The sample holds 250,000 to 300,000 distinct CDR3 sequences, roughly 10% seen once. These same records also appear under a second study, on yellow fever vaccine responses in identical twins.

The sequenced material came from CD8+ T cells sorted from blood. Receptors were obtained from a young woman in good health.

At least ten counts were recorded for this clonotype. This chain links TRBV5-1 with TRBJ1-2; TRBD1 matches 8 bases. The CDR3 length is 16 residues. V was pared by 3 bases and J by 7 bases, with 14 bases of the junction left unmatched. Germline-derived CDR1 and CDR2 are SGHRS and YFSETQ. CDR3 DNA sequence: TGCGCCAGCAGCTCGCACTCCGGGACAGGAGAACCTGGCTACACCTTC. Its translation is CASSSHSGTGEPGYTF. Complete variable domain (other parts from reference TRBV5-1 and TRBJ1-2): KAGVTQTPRYLIKTRGQQVTLSCSPISGHRSVSWYQQTPGQGLQFLFEYFSETQRNKGNFPGRFSGRQFSNSRSEMNVSTLELGDSALYLCASSSHSGTGEPGYTFGSGTRLTVV.

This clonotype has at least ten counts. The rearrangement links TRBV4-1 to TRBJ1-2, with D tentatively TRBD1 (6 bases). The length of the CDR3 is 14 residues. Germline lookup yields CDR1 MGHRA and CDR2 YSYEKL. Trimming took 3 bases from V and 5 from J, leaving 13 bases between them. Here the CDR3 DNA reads TGCGCCAGCAGCCACCCAGACAGGACATATGGCTACACCTTC. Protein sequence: CASSHPDRTYGYTF.

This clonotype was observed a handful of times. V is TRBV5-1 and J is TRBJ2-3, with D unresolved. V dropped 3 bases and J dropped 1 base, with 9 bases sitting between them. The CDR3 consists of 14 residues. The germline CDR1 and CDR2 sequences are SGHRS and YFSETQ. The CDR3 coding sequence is TGCGCCAGCAGCTCGCAAACCCGCACAGATACGCAGTATTTT. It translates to CASSSQTRTDTQYF. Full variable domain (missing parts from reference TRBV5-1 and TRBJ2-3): KAGVTQTPRYLIKTRGQQVTLSCSPISGHRSVSWYQQTPGQGLQFLFEYFSETQRNKGNFPGRFSGRQFSNSRSEMNVSTLELGDSALYLCASSSQTRTDTQYFGPGTRLTVL.

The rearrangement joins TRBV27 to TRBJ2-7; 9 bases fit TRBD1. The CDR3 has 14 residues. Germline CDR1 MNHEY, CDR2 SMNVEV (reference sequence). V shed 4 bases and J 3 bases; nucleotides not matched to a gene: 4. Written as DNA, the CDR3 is TGTGCCAGCAGTTACGACAGGGGGAACTACGAGCAGTACTTC. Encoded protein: CASSYDRGNYEQYF.

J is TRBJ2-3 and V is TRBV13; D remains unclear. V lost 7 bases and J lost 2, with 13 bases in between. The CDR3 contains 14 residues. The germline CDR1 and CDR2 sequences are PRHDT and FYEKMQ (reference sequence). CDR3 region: CASTTWWVTDTQYF. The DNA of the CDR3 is TGTGCCAGCACCACTTGGTGGGTCACAGATACGCAGTATTTT.

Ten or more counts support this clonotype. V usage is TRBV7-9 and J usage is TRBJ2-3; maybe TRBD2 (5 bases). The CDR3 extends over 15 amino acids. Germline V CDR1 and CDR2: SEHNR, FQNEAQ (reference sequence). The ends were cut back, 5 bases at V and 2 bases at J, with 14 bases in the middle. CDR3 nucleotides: TGTGCCAGCAGCCGAAGCGGAGGTAACACAGATACGCAGTATTTT. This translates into CASSRSGGNTDTQYF.

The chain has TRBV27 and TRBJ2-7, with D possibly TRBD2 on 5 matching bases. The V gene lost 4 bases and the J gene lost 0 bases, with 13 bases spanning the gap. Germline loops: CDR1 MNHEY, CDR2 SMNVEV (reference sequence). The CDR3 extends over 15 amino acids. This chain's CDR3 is CASSSPRVGSYEQYF. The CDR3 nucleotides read TGTGCCAGCAGTTCACCGAGGGTCGGCTCCTACGAGCAGTACTTC.

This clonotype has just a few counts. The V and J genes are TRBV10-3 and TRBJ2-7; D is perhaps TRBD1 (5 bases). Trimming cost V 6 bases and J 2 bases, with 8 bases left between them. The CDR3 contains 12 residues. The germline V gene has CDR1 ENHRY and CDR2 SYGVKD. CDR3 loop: CAISDSAYEQYF. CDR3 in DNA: TGTGCCATCAGCGACAGCGCCTACGAGCAGTACTTC.